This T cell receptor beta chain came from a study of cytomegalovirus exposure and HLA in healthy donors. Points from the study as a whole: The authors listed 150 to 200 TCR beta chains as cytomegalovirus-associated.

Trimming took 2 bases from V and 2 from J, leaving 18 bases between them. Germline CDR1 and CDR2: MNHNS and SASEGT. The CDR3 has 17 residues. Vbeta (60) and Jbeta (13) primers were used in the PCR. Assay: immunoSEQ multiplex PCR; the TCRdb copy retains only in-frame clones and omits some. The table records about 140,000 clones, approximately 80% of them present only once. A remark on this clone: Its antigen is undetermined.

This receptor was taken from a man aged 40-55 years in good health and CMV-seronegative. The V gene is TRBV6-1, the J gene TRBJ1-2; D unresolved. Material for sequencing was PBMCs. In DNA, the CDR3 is TGTGCCAGCAGTGAACCCGGGATAAATCGATACAACTATGGCTACACCTTC. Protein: CASSEPGINRYNYGYTF.